The clone carrying this T cell receptor beta chain appeared a few times. Antigen: not known. This record belongs to a study of regulatory T cells in long-lasting Graves disease. Study results and limitations: Sample size was small, which may have lowered accuracy.

Germline values: CDR1 LGHDT, CDR2 YNNKEL (reference sequence). V lost 1 base to trimming and J lost 5 bases, with 11 bases between them. The CDR3 is made up of 14 amino acids. The time point here: persistent/refractory GD, antithyroid drugs over 5 years with positive TRAb. PBMC RNA served as the TCR library source. Libraries of TCR beta came from iRepertoire HTBI primers plus Arm-PCR of CDR3 regions. TCRdb analysed the multiplex PCR reads with MiXCR anew, one entry per CDR3 protein. The sample has 600,000 to 800,000 distinct CDR3 sequences, 25% to 30% seen once. This TCR came from a female donor with Graves disease. The chain couples TRBV3-1 to TRBJ2-5; unclear D gene. The material was peripheral blood mononuclear cells (PBMCs), obtained when the disease was refractory, from a patient treated with antithyroid drugs. The CDR3 sequence is CASSQGSVLETQYF. Here the CDR3 DNA reads TGTGCCAGCAGCCAAGGATCAGTACTGGAGACCCAGTACTTC.